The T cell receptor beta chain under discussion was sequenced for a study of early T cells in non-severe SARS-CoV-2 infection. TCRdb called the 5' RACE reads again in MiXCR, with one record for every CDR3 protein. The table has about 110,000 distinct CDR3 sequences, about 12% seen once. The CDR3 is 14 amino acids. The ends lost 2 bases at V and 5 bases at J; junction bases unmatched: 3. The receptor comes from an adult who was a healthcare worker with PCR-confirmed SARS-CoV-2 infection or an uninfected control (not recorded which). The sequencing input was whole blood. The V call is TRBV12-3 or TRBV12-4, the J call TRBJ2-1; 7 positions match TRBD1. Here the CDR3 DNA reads TGTGCCAGCAGTTTAAGAGGACAGGACAATGAGCAGTTCTTC. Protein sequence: CASSLRGQDNEQFF.